The rows below give T cell receptor beta chains drawn from one sample of a study of OX40 agonist ivuxolimab in advanced cancers. Clones were read by immunoSEQ multiplex PCR, and TCRdb kept only the in-frame ones, dropping some. The sample yields about 91,000 clones, around 85% seen once. The material was CD4+ or CD8+ T cells sorted from blood, obtained in a trial of the OX40 agonist ivuxolimab. Receptors were obtained from an adult with an advanced solid tumor such as melanoma, head and neck, liver or kidney cancer. CDR3s include the opening cysteine and the closing phenylalanine or tryptophan. The D gene is left open where the match is weak. Size is omitted from some rows. Given values are once, few, many or a class for expanded clones.

>NA|TRBJ1-1|NA|13|TRBV9
TGTGCCAGCAGCACCAGAGGCAGCCCCCTCGCTTTCTTT
CASSTRGSPLAFF
>NA|TRBJ1-2|NA|15|TRBV7-9
TGTGCCAGCAGCGGCGGCCGGAATGCTAACTATGGCTACACCTTC
CASSGGRNANYGYTF
>NA|TRBJ2-1|NA|14|TRBV19
TGTGCCAGTAGTGTAGGACCCAGGGTTAATGAGCAGTTCTTC
CASSVGPRVNEQFF
>NA|TRBJ2-6|NA|15|TRBV6-5
TGTGCCAGCAGTTACGCAGGGGCTGGGGCCAACGTCCTGACTTTC
CASSYAGAGANVLTF
>few|TRBJ1-6|NA|15|TRBV9
TGTGCCAGCAGCCCGCGTGGGGGGTGGGGTTCACCCCTCCACTTT
CASSPRGGWGSPLHF
>NA|TRBJ2-5|NA|16|TRBV2
TGTGCCAGCAGTGTGGGGGGCGGCTCCCGACAAGAGACCCAGTACTTC
CASSVGGGSRQETQYF
>NA|TRBJ1-1|NA|14|TRBV27
TGTGCCAGCAGTTTGATCGTCGGGAACACTGAAGCTTTCTTT
CASSLIVGNTEAFF
>NA|TRBJ1-4|TRBD1|15|TRBV7-6
TGTGCCAGCAGCCCGAGGGACAGAGATAATGAAAAACTGTTTTTT
CASSPRDRDNEKLFF
>NA|TRBJ1-1|TRBD1|13|TRBV29-1
TGCAGCGTAGACAGGGGGAAACGAGGTGAAGCTTTCTTT
CSVDRGKRGEAFF
>NA|TRBJ1-3|NA|16|TRBV11-2
TGTGCCAGCAGCTCCCTGAAGGGGCGTCGAGGAAACACCATATATTTT
CASSSLKGRRGNTIYF
>once|TRBJ2-1|NA|13|TRBV6-1
TGTGCCAGCCAAATAAATCTCTACAATGAGCAGTTCTTC
CASQINLYNEQFF
>NA|TRBJ2-2|NA|14|TRBV5-4
TGTGCCAGCAGCCGCAAGTATAGTGCCGGGGAGCTGTTTTTT
CASSRKYSAGELFF
>NA|TRBJ2-2|TRBD1|15|TRBV5-4
TGTGCCAGCAGCCCTCAGACAGGGGAAGCCGGGGAGCTGTTTTTT
CASSPQTGEAGELFF
>NA|TRBJ2-5|NA|13|TRBV18
TGTGCCAGCTCACCACTCGGGAGCGAGACCCAGTACTTC
CASSPLGSETQYF
>NA|TRBJ1-2|TRBD1|15|TRBV4-1
TGCGCCAGCAGCCATCAAGGACAGGGGGCGCTTGGCTACACCTTC
CASSHQGQGALGYTF
>once|TRBJ2-2|NA|16|TRBV5-1
TGCGCCAGCAGCTTGGGGGCGGACGGTTACACCGGGGAGCTGTTTTTT
CASSLGADGYTGELFF
>once|TRBJ2-2|NA|17|TRBV27
TGTGCCAGCAGTTTAAAGGGTGGAGGGGTGAACACCGGGGAGCTGTTTTTT
CASSLKGGGVNTGELFF
>once|TRBJ1-2|TRBD1|15|TRBV5-1
TGCGCCAGCAGCTTGGGGGACAGGGGCGGCTATGGCTACACCTTC
CASSLGDRGGYGYTF
>NA|TRBJ2-7|NA|11|TRBV10-3
TGTGCCATCAGTGAGCTCTACGAGCAGTACTTC
CAISELYEQYF
>NA|TRBJ1-6|NA|11|TRBV7-2
TGTGCCAGCAGCCAGAATTCACCCCTCCACTTT
CASSQNSPLHF
>NA|TRBJ1-4|NA|14|TRBV7-8
TGTGCCAGCAGGGCGGGACGGACTAATGAAAAACTGTTTTTT
CASRAGRTNEKLFF
>NA|TRBJ2-5|TRBD1|15|TRBV19
TGTGCCAGTAGTATTGAGGGGGCAAGGATGGAGACCCAGTACTTC
CASSIEGARMETQYF
>few|TRBJ1-1|TRBD1|15|TRBV7-6
TGTGCCAGCAGCTTAGGACAGGGGAAGAACACTGAAGCTTTCTTT
CASSLGQGKNTEAFF
>NA|TRBJ1-6|NA|17|TRBV5-8
TGTGCCAGCAGCCCCCGTCGTACAGGGCGCGGAATTTCACCCCTCCACTTT
CASSPRRTGRGISPLHF
>NA|TRBJ2-3|NA|13|TRBV5-1
TGCGCCAGCAGCTTGGGAATAGTAGATACGCAGTATTTT
CASSLGIVDTQYF
>once|TRBJ1-3|NA|17|TRBV5-1
TGCGCCAGCAGCTCTGGGGCCGGACAATCCTCTGGAAACACCATATATTTT
CASSSGAGQSSGNTIYF
>NA|TRBJ2-3|TRBD2|16|TRBV10-1
TGCGCCAGCTCAGCTTGGACTAGCGCCGCACAGGGTACGCAGTATTTT
CASSAWTSAAQGTQYF
>NA|TRBJ2-1|NA|15|TRBV19
TGTGCCAGTAGTCCCCCTGGGATTCGCTACAATGAGCAGTTCTTC
CASSPPGIRYNEQFF
>NA|TRBJ1-1|TRBD1|15|TRBV6-5
TGTGCCAGCAGCCCCCCCGGGACAGGTCTTACTGAAGCTTTCTTT
CASSPPGTGLTEAFF
>few|TRBJ2-1|TRBD2|20|TRBV14
TGTGCCAGCAGCCAACGTCTGGGACTAGCGGGAGGGAGCTCCTACAATGAGCAGTTCTTC
CASSQRLGLAGGSSYNEQFF
>NA|TRBJ2-7|TRBD1|18|TRBV5-4
TGTGCCAGCAGCTTCAAAATCCACCGGGACAGGGACACCTACGAGCAGTACTTC
CASSFKIHRDRDTYEQYF
>few|TRBJ1-2|NA|13|TRBV10-3
TGTGCCACCCAGTACAGCCCTAACTATGGCTACACCTTC
CATQYSPNYGYTF
>NA|TRBJ2-1|NA|16|TRBV7-2
TGTGCCAGCAGCTCCCCGATGGGGGGCCGTTCGGGTGAGCAGTTCTTC
CASSSPMGGRSGEQFF
>NA|TRBJ2-7|NA|16|TRBV28
TGTGCCAGCAGTTCTGGGAGTAGGCAGACGAACTACGAGCAGTACTTC
CASSSGSRQTNYEQYF
>NA|TRBJ2-3|NA|12|TRBV5-1
TGCGCCAGCAGCTTAGGGGGAGATACGCAGTATTTT
CASSLGGDTQYF
>NA|TRBJ1-3|TRBD1|14|TRBV10-2
TGCGCCAGCAGCCCCCAGGGGGCTGGAAACACCATATATTTT
CASSPQGAGNTIYF
>NA|TRBJ1-2|TRBD1|11|TRBV25-1
TGTGCCAGCACTCAGGGGGGTGGCTACACCTTC
CASTQGGGYTF
>NA|TRBJ1-5|TRBD1|16|TRBV7-2
TGTGCCAGCAGCTTAGTTGGGACAGATCGCAATCAGCCCCAGCATTTT
CASSLVGTDRNQPQHF
>NA|TRBJ2-1|NA|15|TRBV15
TGTGCCACCAGCAGAGATCTGGCGACGGACAATGAGCAGTTCTTC
CATSRDLATDNEQFF
>NA|TRBJ2-3|NA|15|TRBV18
TGTGCCAGCTCACCAGTCGCGAGCGTCACAGATACGCAGTATTTT
CASSPVASVTDTQYF
>NA|TRBJ2-3|TRBD1|14|TRBV11-2
TGTGCCAGCAGCTTCCGACAGGGCGCAGATACGCAGTATTTT
CASSFRQGADTQYF
>NA|TRBJ2-1|TRBD1|16|TRBV9
TGTGCCAGCAGCGCGCCACCGCAGGGGGCTAGGAATGAGCAGTTCTTC
CASSAPPQGARNEQFF
>NA|TRBJ2-1|NA|19|TRBV7-8
TGTGCCAGCAGCTTAGCTTTAAGCGTCTATGGGAGCTCCTACAATGAGCAGTTCTTC
CASSLALSVYGSSYNEQFF
>NA|TRBJ1-4|NA|16|TRBV19
TGTGCCAGTACCAAAGGGGCGCGGGGTCGGCCCGAAAAACTGTTTTTT
CASTKGARGRPEKLFF
>NA|TRBJ2-3|NA|15|TRBV5-1
TGCGCCAGCAGCTTGGGGCTCCGGAGCACAGATACGCAGTATTTT
CASSLGLRSTDTQYF
>few|TRBJ1-4|TRBD1|15|TRBV5-1
TGCGCCAGCGGCCCCACAGGGGCGGCTCGCGAAAAACTGTTTTTT
CASGPTGAAREKLFF
>NA|TRBJ2-3|NA|12|TRBV5-1
TGCGCCAGCAGCTTGGGTGCCGATACGCAGTATTTT
CASSLGADTQYF
>NA|TRBJ2-7|TRBD2|17|TRBV4-2
TGTGCCAGCAGCCCCCTCCTTAGCGGGGAGTTAACTTACGAGCAGTACTTC
CASSPLLSGELTYEQYF
>NA|TRBJ2-7|TRBD1|15|TRBV7-2
TGTGCCAGCAGGGGGGGGACAGGGAGCTCCTACGAGCAGTACTTC
CASRGGTGSSYEQYF
>NA|TRBJ1-4|NA|16|TRBV4-1
TGCGCCAGCAGCCACCGTACGATTGCAACTAATGAAAAACTGTTTTTT
CASSHRTIATNEKLFF
>NA|TRBJ1-1|NA|13|TRBV7-2
TGTGCCAGCAGGCGGGAGTTAGGCACTGAAGCTTTCTTT
CASRRELGTEAFF
>NA|TRBJ1-1|NA|15|TRBV28
TGTGCCAGCTCCCCCGCGGGTATTCTGGGCACTGAAGCTTTCTTT
CASSPAGILGTEAFF
>NA|TRBJ1-2|NA|14|TRBV27
TGTGCCAGCAGTGTCACCGGGACGGAGAATGGCTACACCTTC
CASSVTGTENGYTF
>medium-sized|TRBJ1-1|NA|14|TRBV30
TGTGCCTGGAGTATTTACAGGGAAAAAAATGAAGCTTTCTTT
CAWSIYREKNEAFF
>NA|TRBJ2-1|TRBD2|11|TRBV20-1
TGCAGTGCTCCTAGCGGAGCCGAGCAGTTCTTC
CSAPSGAEQFF
>NA|TRBJ1-5|TRBD1|14|TRBV2
TGTGCCAGCAGCGGGACAGGGTTAAGTCAGCCCCAGCATTTT
CASSGTGLSQPQHF